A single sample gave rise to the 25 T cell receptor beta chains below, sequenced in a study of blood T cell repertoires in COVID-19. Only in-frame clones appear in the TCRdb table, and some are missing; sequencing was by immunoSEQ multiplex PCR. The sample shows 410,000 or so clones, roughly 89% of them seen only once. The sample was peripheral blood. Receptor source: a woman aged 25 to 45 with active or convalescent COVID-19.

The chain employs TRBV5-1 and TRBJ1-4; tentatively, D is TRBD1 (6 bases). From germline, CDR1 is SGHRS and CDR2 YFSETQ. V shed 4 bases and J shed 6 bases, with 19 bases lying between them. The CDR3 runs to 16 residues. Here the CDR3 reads CASSPLSLRGDEKLFF. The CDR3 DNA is TGCGCCAGCAGCCCCCTCTCCCTCAGGGGAGATGAAAAACTGTTTTTT.

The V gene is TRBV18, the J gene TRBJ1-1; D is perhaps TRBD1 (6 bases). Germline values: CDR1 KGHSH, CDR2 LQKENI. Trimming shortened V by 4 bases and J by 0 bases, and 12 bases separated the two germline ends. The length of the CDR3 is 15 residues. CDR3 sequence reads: CASSQPGQMNTEAFF. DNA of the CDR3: TGTGCCAGCTCACAACCGGGACAAATGAACACTGAAGCTTTCTTT.

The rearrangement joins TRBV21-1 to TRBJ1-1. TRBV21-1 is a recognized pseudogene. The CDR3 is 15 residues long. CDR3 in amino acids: CASSKALGGDTEAFF. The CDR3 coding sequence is TGTGCCAGCAGCAAAGCGTTGGGGGGGGACACTGAAGCTTTCTTT.

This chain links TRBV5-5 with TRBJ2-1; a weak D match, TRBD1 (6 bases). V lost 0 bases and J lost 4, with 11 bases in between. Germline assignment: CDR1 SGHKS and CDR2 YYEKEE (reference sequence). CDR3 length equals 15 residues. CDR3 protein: CASSLAGQTYNEQFF. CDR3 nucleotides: TGTGCCAGCAGCTTGGCTGGACAGACATACAATGAGCAGTTCTTC.

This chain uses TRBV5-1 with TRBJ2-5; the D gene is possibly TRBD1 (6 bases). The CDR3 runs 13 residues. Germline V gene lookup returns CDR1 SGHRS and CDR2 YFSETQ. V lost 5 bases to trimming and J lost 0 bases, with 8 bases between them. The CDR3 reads CASRQGNQETQYF. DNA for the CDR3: TGCGCCAGCAGACAGGGAAACCAAGAGACCCAGTACTTC.

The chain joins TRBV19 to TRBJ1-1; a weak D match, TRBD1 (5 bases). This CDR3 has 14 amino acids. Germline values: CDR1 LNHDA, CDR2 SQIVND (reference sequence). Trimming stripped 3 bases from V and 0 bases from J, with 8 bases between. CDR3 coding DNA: TGTGCCAGTAGTATGGTGACAGTGAACACTGAAGCTTTCTTT. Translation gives CASSMVTVNTEAFF.

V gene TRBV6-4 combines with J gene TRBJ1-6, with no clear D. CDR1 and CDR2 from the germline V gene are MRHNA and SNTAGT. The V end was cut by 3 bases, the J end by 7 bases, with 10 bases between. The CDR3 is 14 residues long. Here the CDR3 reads CASSENWHNSPLHF. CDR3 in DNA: TGTGCCAGCAGTGAAAATTGGCACAATTCACCCCTCCACTTT.

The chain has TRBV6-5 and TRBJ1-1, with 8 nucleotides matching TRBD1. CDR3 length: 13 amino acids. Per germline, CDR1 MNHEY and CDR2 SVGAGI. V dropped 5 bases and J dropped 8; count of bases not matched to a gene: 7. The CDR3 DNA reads TGTGCCAGCAGTAGACAGGGGAGTAAGGAAGCTTTCTTT. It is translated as CASSRQGSKEAFF.

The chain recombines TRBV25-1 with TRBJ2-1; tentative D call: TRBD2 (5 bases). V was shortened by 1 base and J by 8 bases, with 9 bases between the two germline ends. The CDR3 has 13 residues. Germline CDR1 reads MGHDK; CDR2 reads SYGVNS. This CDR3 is CASSEFRGDEQFF. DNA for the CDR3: TGTGCCAGCAGTGAATTCCGGGGAGATGAGCAGTTCTTC.

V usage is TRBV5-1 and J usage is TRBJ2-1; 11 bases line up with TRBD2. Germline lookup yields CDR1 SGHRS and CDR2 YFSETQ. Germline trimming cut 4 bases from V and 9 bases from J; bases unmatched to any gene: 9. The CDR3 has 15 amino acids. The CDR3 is CASSVISGRASEQFF. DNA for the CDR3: TGCGCCAGCAGCGTGATTAGCGGGAGGGCCAGTGAGCAGTTCTTC.

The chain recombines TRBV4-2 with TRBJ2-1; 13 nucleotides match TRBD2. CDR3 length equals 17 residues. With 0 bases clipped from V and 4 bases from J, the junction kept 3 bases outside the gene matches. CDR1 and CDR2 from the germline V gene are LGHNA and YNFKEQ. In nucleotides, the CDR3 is TGTGCCAGCAGCCAAGAAGGGACTAGCGGGACGTACAATGAGCAGTTCTTC. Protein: CASSQEGTSGTYNEQFF.

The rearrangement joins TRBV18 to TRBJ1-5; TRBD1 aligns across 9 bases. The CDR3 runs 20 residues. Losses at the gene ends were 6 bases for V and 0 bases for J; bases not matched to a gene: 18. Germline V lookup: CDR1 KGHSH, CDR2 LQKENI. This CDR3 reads CASSLTKTGTGKDSNQPQHF. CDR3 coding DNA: TGTGCCAGCTCCCTAACCAAAACCGGGACAGGGAAAGATAGCAATCAGCCCCAGCATTTT.

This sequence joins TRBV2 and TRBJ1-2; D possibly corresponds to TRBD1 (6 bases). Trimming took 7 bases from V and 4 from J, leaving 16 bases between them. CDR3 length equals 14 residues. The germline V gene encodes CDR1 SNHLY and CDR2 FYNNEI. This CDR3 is CASNRQETSYGYTF. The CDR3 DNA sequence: TGTGCCAGCAACCGACAGGAAACCTCCTATGGCTACACCTTC.

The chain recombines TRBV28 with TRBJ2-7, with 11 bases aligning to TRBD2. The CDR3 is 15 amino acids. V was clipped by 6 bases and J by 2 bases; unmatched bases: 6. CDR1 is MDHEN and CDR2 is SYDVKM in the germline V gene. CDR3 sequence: CASRETSGGPYEQYF. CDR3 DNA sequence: TGTGCCAGCAGGGAAACTAGCGGGGGCCCCTACGAGCAGTACTTC.

Written as DNA, the CDR3 is TGTGCCAGCAGTGAAGCGCTACAGGTGCGGGGTTCTTCACCCCTCCACTTT. The encoded protein is CASSEALQVRGSSPLHF. The chain employs TRBV6-1 and TRBJ1-6; TRBD1 might be the D (5 bases). V lost 0 bases to trimming and J lost 9 bases, with 18 bases between them. This CDR3 is built from 17 residues. Germline assignment: CDR1 MNHNS and CDR2 SASEGT.

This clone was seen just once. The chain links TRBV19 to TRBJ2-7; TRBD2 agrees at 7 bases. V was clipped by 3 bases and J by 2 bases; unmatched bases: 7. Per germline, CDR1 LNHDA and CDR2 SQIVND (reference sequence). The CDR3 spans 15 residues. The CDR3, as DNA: TGTGCCAGTAGTATGGGCGGGAGAAATCCCTACGAGCAGTACTTC. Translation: CASSMGGRNPYEQYF.

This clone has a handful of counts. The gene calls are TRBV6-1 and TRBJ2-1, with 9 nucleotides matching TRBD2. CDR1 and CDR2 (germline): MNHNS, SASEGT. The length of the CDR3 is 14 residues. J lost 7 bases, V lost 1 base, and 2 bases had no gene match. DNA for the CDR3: TGTGCCAGCAGTGAAGGGCGGGGGGGGAATGAGCAGTTCTTC. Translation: CASSEGRGGNEQFF.

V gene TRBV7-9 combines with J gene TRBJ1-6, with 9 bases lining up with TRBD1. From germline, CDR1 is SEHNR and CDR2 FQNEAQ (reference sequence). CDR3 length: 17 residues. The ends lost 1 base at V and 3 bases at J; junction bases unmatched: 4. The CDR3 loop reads CASSLEGQGIYNSPLHF. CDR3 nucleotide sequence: TGTGCCAGCAGCTTAGAAGGACAGGGGATCTATAATTCACCCCTCCACTTT.

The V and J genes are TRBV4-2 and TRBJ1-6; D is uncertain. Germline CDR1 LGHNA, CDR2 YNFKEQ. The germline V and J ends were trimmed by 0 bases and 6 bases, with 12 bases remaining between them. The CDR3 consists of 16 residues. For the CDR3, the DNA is TGTGCCAGCAGCCAAGAGGGTTATCGGGGTAATTCACCCCTCCACTTT. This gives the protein CASSQEGYRGNSPLHF.

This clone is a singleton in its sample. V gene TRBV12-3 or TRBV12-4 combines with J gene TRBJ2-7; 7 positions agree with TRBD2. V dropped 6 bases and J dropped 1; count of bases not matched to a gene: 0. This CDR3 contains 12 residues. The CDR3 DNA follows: TGTGCCAGCAGCGGGGGGTCCTACGAGCAGTACTTC. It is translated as CASSGGSYEQYF.

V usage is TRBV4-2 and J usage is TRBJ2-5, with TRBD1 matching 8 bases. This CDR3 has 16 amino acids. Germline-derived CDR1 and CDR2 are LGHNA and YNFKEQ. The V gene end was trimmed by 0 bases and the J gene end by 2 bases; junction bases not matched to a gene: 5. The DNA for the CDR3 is TGTGCCAGCAGCCAAGAGGGACAGGCGACACAAGAGACCCAGTACTTC. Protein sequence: CASSQEGQATQETQYF.

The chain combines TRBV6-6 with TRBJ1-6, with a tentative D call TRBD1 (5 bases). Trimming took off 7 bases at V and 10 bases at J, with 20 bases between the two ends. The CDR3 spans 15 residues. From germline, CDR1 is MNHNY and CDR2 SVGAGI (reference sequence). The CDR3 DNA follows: TGTGCCAGCAATCCTTACGGCGGGGGACGGTCACCCCTCCACTTT. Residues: CASNPYGGGRSPLHF.

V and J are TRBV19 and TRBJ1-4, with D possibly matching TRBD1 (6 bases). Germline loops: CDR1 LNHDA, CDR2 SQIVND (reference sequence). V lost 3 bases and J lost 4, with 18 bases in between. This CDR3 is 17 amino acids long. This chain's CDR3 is CASSILRPTGFNEKLFF. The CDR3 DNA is TGTGCCAGTAGTATCTTACGCCCCACAGGGTTTAATGAAAAACTGTTTTTT. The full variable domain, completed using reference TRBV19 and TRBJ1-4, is DGGITQSPKYLFRKEGQNVTLSCEQNLNHDAMYWYRQDPGQGLRLIYYSQIVNDFQKGDIAEGYSVSREKKESFPLTVTSAQKNPTAFYLCASSILRPTGFNEKLFFGSGTQLSVL.

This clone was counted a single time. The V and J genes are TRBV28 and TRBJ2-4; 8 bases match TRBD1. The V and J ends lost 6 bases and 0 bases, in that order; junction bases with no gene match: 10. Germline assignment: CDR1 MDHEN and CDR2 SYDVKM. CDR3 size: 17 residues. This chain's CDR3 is CASSTDRGGKAKNIQYF. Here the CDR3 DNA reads TGTGCCAGCAGCACCGACAGGGGAGGAAAAGCCAAAAACATTCAGTACTTC.

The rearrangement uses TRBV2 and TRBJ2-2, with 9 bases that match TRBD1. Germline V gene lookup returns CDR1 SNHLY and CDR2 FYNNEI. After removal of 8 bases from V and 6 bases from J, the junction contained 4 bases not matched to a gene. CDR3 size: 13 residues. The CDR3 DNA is TGTGCCAGCCTACAGGGGGCGGCCGGGGAGCTGTTTTTT. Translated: CASLQGAAGELFF.